Shown below are 6 T cell receptor beta chains from a single sample sequenced in a study of shared clonotypes between healthy human individuals (TCRdb year 2020). Library preparation used the immunoSEQ multiplex PCR assay. In TCRdb, the immuneACCESS table is reduced to in-frame sequences with V and J assigned. These tables do not hold every clone; where another copy was compared, an unresolved V gene accounts for under half, and the others remain unexplained. Here the sample has 2 million to 2.5 million clones; under 97% occur a single time. The ten top clones hold around 0.13% of the sample. Sequenced: naive CD4+ T cells sorted from blood. The sample's cell subset or site label is to be understood as: CD45RA+ positively selected. The receptors derive from a man younger than 35 in good health.

For the CDR3, the DNA is TGCGCCAGCAGCGTAGACAGGGGGGAAAATACGCAGTATTTT. As protein: CASSVDRGENTQYF. The chain uses TRBV5-1 and TRBJ2-3; 9 bases are a match to TRBD1. The J segment lost 7 bases and the V segment lost 4 bases, leaving 7 bases of the junction unmatched. Per germline, CDR1 SGHRS and CDR2 YFSETQ. This CDR3 has 14 amino acids.

CDR3 amino acids: CASSLAPASSYNSPLHF. The CDR3 bases are TGTGCCAGCAGCTTAGCTCCGGCGAGCTCCTATAATTCACCCCTCCACTTT. The V and J genes are TRBV7-8 and TRBJ1-6, with no clear D. The germline gives CDR1 SGHVS, CDR2 FQNEAQ. The CDR3 length is 17 residues. The V end lost 0 bases, the J end lost 0 bases, and 9 bases lay between the germline ends.

A remark on this clone: The same CDR3 also results from other DNA sequences found in this sample. This sequence joins TRBV2 and TRBJ1-1; 7 nucleotides agree with TRBD1. The germline CDR1 and CDR2 sequences are SNHLY and FYNNEI. J was trimmed by 0 bases and V by 6 bases; bases with no gene match: 1. The CDR3 extends over 13 amino acids. The CDR3 reads CASRGQMNTEAFF. The CDR3 region has the DNA TGTGCCAGCAGGGGACAGATGAACACTGAAGCTTTCTTT.

The J gene is TRBJ2-3, the V gene TRBV5-1; D perhaps matches TRBD2 (5 bases). Between the trimmed V and J ends, which lost 0 bases and 4 bases, there was a span of 12 bases. CDR1 is SGHRS and CDR2 is YFSETQ in the germline V gene. This CDR3 contains 15 residues. This CDR3 reads CASSLGRGAADTQYF. The CDR3 coding sequence is TGCGCCAGCAGCTTGGGACGGGGAGCCGCAGATACGCAGTATTTT.

The CDR3 is CASSARQGANSPLHF. CDR3 in DNA: TGTGCCAGCAGCGCTCGACAGGGGGCGAATTCACCCCTCCACTTT. The chain carries TRBV2 and TRBJ1-6; 10 bases are shared with TRBD1. Germline V gene sequence: CDR1 SNHLY, CDR2 FYNNEI. This CDR3 region has 15 residues. The J segment lost 7 bases and the V segment lost 6 bases, leaving 6 bases of the junction unmatched.

This chain links TRBV18 with TRBJ2-3, with 9 bases lining up with TRBD2. The V gene's germline CDR1 is KGHSH and CDR2 LQKENI. The CDR3 is made up of 15 amino acids. V gave up 3 bases and J gave up 4 bases; unmatched junction bases: 5. The CDR3 DNA reads TGTGCCAGCTCACCCCTAGCGGGAATGGCAGATACGCAGTATTTT. It codes for CASSPLAGMADTQYF. Filled out from reference TRBV18 and TRBJ2-3, the complete variable domain reads NAGVMQNPRHLVRRRGQEARLRCSPMKGHSHVYWYRQLPEEGLKFMVYLQKENIIDESGMPKERFSAEFPKEGPSILRIQQVVRGDSAAYFCASSPLAGMADTQYFGPGTRLTVL.